The clone carrying this T cell receptor beta chain was seen more than once but under ten times. As processed by the authors: Nucleated cell number was recorded as an estimate derived from reference gene primer amplification. The assay was immunoSEQ multiplex PCR, and TCRdb's table has in-frame clones only and misses some. V and J calls and clone size are as listed in that table; D and trimming were resolved from the DNA. The data contain 150,000 to 200,000 clones, 80% to 85% of them singletons. The data are from a study of blood T cell repertoires in COVID-19. This CDR3 comprises 15 residues. V was pared by 0 bases and J by 7 bases, with 5 bases of the junction left unmatched. The germline gives CDR1 SGDLS, CDR2 YYNGEE.

The sequence was obtained from a woman in her 70s with COVID-19, enrolled during active disease. Sequenced: peripheral blood. The chain combines TRBV9 with TRBJ2-2, with TRBD2 matching over 8 bases. The CDR3 loop reads CASSVGGRRDGELFF. The CDR3 DNA reads TGTGCCAGCAGCGTAGGCGGGAGGCGGGACGGGGAGCTGTTTTTT.